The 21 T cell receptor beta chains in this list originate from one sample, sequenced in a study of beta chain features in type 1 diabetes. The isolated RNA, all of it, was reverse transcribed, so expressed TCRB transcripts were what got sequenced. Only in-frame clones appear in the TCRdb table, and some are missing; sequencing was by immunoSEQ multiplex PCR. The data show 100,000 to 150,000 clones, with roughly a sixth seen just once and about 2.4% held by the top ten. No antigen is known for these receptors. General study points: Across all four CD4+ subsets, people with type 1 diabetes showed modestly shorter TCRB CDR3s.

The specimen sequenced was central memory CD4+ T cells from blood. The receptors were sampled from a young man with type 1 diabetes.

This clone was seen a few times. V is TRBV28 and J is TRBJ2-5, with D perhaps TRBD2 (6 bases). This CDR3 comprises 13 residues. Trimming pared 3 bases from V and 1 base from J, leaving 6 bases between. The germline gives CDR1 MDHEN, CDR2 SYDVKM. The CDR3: CASSFGGQETQYF. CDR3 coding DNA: TGTGCCAGCAGTTTCGGGGGCCAAGAGACCCAGTACTTC.

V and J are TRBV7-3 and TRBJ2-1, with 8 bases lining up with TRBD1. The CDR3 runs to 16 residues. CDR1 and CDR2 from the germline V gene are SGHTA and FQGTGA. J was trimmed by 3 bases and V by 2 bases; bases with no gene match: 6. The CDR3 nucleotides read TGTGCCAGCAGCTTAGGGATGACAGGGGACTACAATGAGCAGTTCTTC. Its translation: CASSLGMTGDYNEQFF.

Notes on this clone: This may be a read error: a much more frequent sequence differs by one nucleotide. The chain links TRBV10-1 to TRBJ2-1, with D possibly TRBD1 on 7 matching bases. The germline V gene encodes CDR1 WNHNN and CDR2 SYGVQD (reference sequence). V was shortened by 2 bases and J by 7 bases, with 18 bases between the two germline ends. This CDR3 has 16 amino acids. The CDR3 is CASSEASQGGQNEQFF. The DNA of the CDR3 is TGCGCCAGCAGTGAGGCAAGCCAGGGGGGCCAGAATGAGCAGTTCTTC.

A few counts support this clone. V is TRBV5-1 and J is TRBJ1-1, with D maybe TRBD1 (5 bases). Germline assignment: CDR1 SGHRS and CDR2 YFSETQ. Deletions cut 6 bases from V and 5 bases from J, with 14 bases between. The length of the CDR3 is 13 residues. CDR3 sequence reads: CASTSIEGTEAFF. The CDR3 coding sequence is TGCGCCAGCACAAGTATCGAGGGGACTGAAGCTTTCTTT.

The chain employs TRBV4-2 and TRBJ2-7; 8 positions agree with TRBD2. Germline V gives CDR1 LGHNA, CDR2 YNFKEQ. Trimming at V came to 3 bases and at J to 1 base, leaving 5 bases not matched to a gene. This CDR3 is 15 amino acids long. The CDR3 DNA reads TGTGCCAGCAGCCAGCTGACTAGCGAATCCTACGAGCAGTACTTC. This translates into CASSQLTSESYEQYF.

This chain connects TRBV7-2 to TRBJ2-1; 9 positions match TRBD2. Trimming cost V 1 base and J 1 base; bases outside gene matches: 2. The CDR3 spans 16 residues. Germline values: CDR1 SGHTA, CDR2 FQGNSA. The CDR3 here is CASSLVSGSSYNEQFF. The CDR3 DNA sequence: TGTGCCAGCAGCTTAGTTAGCGGGAGTTCCTACAATGAGCAGTTCTTC.

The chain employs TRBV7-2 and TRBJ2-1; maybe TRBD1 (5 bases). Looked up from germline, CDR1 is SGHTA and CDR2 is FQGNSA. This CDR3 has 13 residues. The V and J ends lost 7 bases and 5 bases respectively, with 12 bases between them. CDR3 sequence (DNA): TGTGCCAGCACCCTAGACAGAAACAATGAGCAGTTCTTC. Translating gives CASTLDRNNEQFF.

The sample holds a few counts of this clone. The CDR3 is CASSHPSGGEGAFF. For the CDR3, the DNA is TGCGCCAGCAGTCATCCCTCTGGGGGTGAGGGAGCTTTCTTT. The chain couples TRBV23-1 to TRBJ1-1; weak D call: TRBD1 (5 bases). TRBV23-1 qualifies as an ORF whose function is uncertain. V was trimmed by 3 bases and J by 10 bases, leaving 18 bases between them. The CDR3 spans 14 residues.

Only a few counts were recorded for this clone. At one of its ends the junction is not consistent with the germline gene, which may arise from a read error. Written as DNA, the CDR3 is TGTGCTAGCAGCTTAGCGCAGGTGCCCGAGACCCAGTACTTC. It encodes CASSLAQVPETQYF. The chain joins TRBV7-7 to TRBJ2-5; D is perhaps TRBD2 (5 bases). The germline CDR1 and CDR2 sequences are SSHAT and FNYEAQ (reference sequence). The CDR3 sequence is 14 residues long. The entire variable domain, with the rest obtained from reference TRBV7-7 and TRBJ2-5, is as follows: GAGVSQSPRYKVTKRGQDVTLRCDPISSHATLYWYQQALGQGPEFLTYFNYEAQPDKSGLPSDRFSAERPEGSISTLTIQRTEQRDSAMYRCASSLAQVPETQYFGPGTRLLVL.

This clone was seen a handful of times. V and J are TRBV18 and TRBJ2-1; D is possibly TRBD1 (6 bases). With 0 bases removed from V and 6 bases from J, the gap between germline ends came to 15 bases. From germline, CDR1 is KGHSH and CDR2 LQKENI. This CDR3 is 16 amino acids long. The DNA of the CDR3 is TGTGCCAGCTCACCACCAGACAGGTTGGCGGTCAATGAGCAGTTCTTC. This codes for CASSPPDRLAVNEQFF.

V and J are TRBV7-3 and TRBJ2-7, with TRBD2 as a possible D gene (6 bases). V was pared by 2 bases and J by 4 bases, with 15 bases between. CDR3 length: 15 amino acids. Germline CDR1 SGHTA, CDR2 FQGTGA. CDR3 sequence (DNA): TGTGCCAGCAGCTTATCGGGGGTTGGATATTACGAGCAGTACTTC. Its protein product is CASSLSGVGYYEQYF.

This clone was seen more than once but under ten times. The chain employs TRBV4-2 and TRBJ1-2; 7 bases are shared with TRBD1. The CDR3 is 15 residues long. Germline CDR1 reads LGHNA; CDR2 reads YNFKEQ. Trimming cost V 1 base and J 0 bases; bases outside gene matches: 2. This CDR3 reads CASSQAGQSNYGYTF. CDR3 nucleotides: TGTGCCAGCAGCCAAGCGGGACAGTCTAACTATGGCTACACCTTC.

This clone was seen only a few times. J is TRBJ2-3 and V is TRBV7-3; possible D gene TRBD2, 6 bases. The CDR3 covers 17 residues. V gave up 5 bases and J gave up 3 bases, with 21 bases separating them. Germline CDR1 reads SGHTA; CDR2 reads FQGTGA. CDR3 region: CASSHYITGGGTDTQYF. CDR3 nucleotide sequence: TGTGCCAGCAGCCATTACATCACTGGCGGAGGGACAGATACGCAGTATTTT.

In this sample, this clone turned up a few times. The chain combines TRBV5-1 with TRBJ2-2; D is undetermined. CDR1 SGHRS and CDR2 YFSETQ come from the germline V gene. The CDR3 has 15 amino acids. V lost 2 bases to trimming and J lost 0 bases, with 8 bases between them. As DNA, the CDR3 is TGCGCCAGCAGCTTTGCGACCGCGAACACCGGGGAGCTGTTTTTT. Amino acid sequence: CASSFATANTGELFF.

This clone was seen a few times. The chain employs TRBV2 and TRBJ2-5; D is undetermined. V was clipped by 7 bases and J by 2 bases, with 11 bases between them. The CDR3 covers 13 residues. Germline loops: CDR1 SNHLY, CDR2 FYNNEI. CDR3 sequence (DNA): TGTGCCAGCATCCCGAACAGTCAAGAGACCCAGTACTTC. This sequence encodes CASIPNSQETQYF.

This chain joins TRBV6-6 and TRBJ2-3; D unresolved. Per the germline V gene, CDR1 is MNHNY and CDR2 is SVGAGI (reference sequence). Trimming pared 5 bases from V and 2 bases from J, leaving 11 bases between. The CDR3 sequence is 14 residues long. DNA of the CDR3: TGTGCCAGCAGTCGACGGCAGGCCACAGATACGCAGTATTTT. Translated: CASSRRQATDTQYF.

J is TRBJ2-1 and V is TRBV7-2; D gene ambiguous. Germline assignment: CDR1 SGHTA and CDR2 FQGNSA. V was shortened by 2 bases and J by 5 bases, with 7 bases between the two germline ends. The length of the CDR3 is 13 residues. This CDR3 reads CASSLSVDNEQFF. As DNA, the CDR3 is TGTGCCAGCAGCTTATCGGTGGACAATGAGCAGTTCTTC.

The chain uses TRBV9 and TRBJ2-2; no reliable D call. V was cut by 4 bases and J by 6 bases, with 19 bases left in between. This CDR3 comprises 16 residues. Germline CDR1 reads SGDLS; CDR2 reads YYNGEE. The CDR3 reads CASSSPAGSLPGELFF. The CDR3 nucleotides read TGTGCCAGCAGCTCCCCCGCAGGCAGCTTACCCGGGGAGCTGTTTTTT.

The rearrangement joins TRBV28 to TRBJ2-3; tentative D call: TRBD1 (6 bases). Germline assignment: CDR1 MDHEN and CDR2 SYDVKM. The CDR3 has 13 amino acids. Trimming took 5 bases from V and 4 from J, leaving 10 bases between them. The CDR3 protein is CASSTGSPDTQYF. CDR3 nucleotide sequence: TGTGCCAGCAGTACAGGGTCCCCAGATACGCAGTATTTT.

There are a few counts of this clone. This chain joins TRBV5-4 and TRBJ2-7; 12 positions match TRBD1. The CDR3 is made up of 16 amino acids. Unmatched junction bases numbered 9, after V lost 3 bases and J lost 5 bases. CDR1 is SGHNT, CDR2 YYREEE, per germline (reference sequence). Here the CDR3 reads CASSYTKGQGADEQYF. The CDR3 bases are TGTGCCAGCAGCTACACCAAGGGACAGGGGGCAGACGAGCAGTACTTC.

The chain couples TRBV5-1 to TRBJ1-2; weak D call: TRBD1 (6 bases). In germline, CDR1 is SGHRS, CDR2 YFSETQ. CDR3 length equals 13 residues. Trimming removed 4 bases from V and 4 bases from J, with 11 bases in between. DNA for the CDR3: TGCGCCAGCAGCCCTGGACAGCTCTATGGCTACACCTTC. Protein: CASSPGQLYGYTF.